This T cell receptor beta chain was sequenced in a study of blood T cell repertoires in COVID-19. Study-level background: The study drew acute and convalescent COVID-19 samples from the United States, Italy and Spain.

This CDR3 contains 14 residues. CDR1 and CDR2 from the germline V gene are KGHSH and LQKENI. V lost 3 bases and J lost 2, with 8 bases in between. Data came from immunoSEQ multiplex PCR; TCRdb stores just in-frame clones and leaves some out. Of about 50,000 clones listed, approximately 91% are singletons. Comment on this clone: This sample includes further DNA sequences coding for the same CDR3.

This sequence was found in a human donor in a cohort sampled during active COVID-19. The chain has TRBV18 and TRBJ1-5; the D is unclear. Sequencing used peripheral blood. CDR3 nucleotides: TGTGCCAGCTCACCGACGGGAGGCAATCAGCCCCAGCATTTT. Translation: CASSPTGGNQPQHF. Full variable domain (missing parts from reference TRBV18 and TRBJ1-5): NAGVMQNPRHLVRRRGQEARLRCSPMKGHSHVYWYRQLPEEGLKFMVYLQKENIIDESGMPKERFSAEFPKEGPSILRIQQVVRGDSAAYFCASSPTGGNQPQHFGDGTRLSIL.